The rows below give T cell receptor beta chains drawn from one sample of a study of regulatory T cells in long-lasting Graves disease. Each CDR3 protein gets one entry after TCRdb re-called the multiplex PCR reads with MiXCR. The data show about 460,000 distinct CDR3 sequences, with about 14% seen just once and 17% held by the top ten. These data also formed part of another study, on T cells in Graves' hyperthyroidism and ophthalmopathy.

Source: peripheral blood mononuclear cells (PBMCs), taken at new diagnosis, from a patient treated with antithyroid drugs. These receptors all stem from a woman aged 45 to 65 with Graves disease. The CDR3 runs from the conserved cysteine through the conserved F or W.

v_gene: TRBV6-1
CDR3aa: CASSEPSGDQKAFF

v_gene: TRBV28
CDR3aa: CASGTAFGPSSYNEQFF

v_gene: TRBV27
CDR3aa: CASSPTASYGQYF

v_gene: TRBV18
CDR3aa: CASSKGTVNTEAFF

v_gene: TRBV30
CDR3aa: CAWSRLAGAYNEQFF

v_gene: TRBV20-1
CDR3aa: CSAREEVIINQPQHF

v_gene: TRBV5-1
CDR3aa: CASSLEEGHSNQPQHF

v_gene: TRBV5-1
CDR3aa: CASSWGRAERGLDTQYF

v_gene: TRBV28
CDR3aa: CASSALPGQFGYEQYF

v_gene: TRBV2
CDR3aa: CASSSTDPGANVLTF

v_gene: TRBV9
CDR3aa: CASSVWGDNEQFF

v_gene: TRBV6-1
CDR3aa: CASSEATGGEDTIYF

v_gene: TRBV2
CDR3aa: CASNLGGNSNQPQHF

v_gene: TRBV5-6
CDR3aa: CASSSGGTQYF

v_gene: TRBV3-1
CDR3aa: CASSHPDRAPEAFF

v_gene: TRBV20-1
CDR3aa: CSARTSGNTIYF

v_gene: TRBV19
CDR3aa: CASSIGSGVAQNEQFF

v_gene: TRBV30
CDR3aa: CAWSVYSTGLSYEQYF

v_gene: TRBV7-9
CDR3aa: CASSLDVQPQHF

v_gene: TRBV25-1
CDR3aa: CASSDHLAGEGDEQFF

v_gene: TRBV20-1
CDR3aa: CSAREDPDRGRYNEQFF

v_gene: TRBV2
CDR3aa: CASSIAGGGETQYF

v_gene: TRBV5-1
CDR3aa: CASSLTSGSLNEQFF

v_gene: TRBV5-1
CDR3aa: CASSFGTSSYEQYF

v_gene: TRBV28
CDR3aa: CASSPWGAEGEKLFF

v_gene: TRBV20-1
CDR3aa: CSASGTSAYEQYF

v_gene: TRBV5-4
CDR3aa: CASSLGRGLTSAEQFF

v_gene: TRBV25-1
CDR3aa: CASQAGQGTFGSYNSPLHF